This record covers a single T cell receptor (beta chain). What it binds is not known. This record belongs to a study of B cell selection in AIRE deficiency. CD4+CD127+ cells were sorted as the conventional CD4 T cells. The assay was immunoSEQ multiplex PCR, and TCRdb's table has in-frame clones only and misses some. The sample consists of 20,000 to 30,000 clones, 90% to 98% of them appearing once. Study findings and constraints: Only TCRbeta was sequenced; roughly 38% of shared healthy Treg sequences appeared in Tconv. Around 31% of healthy-shared Treg TCRbeta sequences appeared in patient Tconv cells. Healthy donors alone shared 30% to 35% of 3,500 to 4,000 Treg sequences; patients alone about 10%.

V was cut by 7 bases and J by 7 bases, with 23 bases left in between. Per germline, CDR1 SQVTM and CDR2 ANQGSEA. CDR3 size: 14 residues. The sequenced material came from CD4+CD127+ conventional T cells sorted from PBMCs. The chain carries TRBV29-1 and TRBJ2-7, with a weak D call TRBD2 (5 bases). This sequence originates from a human donor in good health. The CDR3 sequence: CSAKPGWSPGEQYF. CDR3 coding DNA: TGCAGCGCCAAACCGGGGTGGTCCCCGGGGGAGCAGTACTTC.